A selection of T cell receptor beta chains follows, all from one sample in a study of blood T cells in healthy people across ages. One entry per CDR3 protein, called by TCRdb with MiXCR from the 5' RACE reads. The sample has about 930,000 distinct CDR3 sequences, roughly 29% seen once; the top ten hold 10%. The same sample was also studied in work on T cells of mothers and their children.

Sequenced sample: blood. The source is a woman aged 40 to 49 in good health. Both conserved end residues are part of each CDR3. Each record gives: D gene, V gene, J gene, clone size, CDR3 DNA, CDR3 protein. A D gene is named only where the DNA matches it firmly. The size of a clone is reported for some rows only, either as once, few or many, or as a class for expanded clones.

>-|TRBV5-5|TRBJ2-3|-
TGTGCCAGCAGCTTGGCCAGCGGGACAGGAACCACAGATACGCAGTATTTT
CASSLASGTGTTDTQYF
>-|TRBV12-3/TRBV12-4|TRBJ1-2|few
TGTGCCAGCAGTGACCCTCGCGGCTACACCTTC
CASSDPRGYTF
>-|TRBV7-2|TRBJ2-1|-
TGTGCCAGCAGCTTAGTGGGGACACCCGCAGGGGATGAGCAGTTCTTC
CASSLVGTPAGDEQFF
>-|TRBV6-6|TRBJ2-5|many
TGTGCCAGCAGTTTTCTATCAGAGACCCAGTACTTC
CASSFLSETQYF
>-|TRBV20-1|TRBJ1-1|few
TGCAGTGTGGTCTCTCAGAATTTGAACACTGAAGCTTTCTTT
CSVVSQNLNTEAFF
>-|TRBV5-6|TRBJ2-3|many
TGTGCCAGCAGCCAACTCGTTGGGAGTTACACAGATACGCAGTATTTT
CASSQLVGSYTDTQYF
>-|TRBV18|TRBJ1-1|-
TGTGCCAGCTCACCACCAGGGGTCGGGATGAACACTGAAGCTTTCTTT
CASSPPGVGMNTEAFF
>TRBD1|TRBV28|TRBJ1-6|-
TGTGCCAGCAGCACCGGGACAGGGCCGAGGTCACCCCTCCACTTT
CASSTGTGPRSPLHF
>-|TRBV7-6|TRBJ2-7|-
TGTGCCAGCAGCCCTCTTGAGGATGGCGAGCAGTACTTC
CASSPLEDGEQYF
>-|TRBV20-1|TRBJ2-7|many
TGCAGTGCTAGAGATAGGGTAGGGGTGGCGGGAAATTACTACGAGCAGTACTTC
CSARDRVGVAGNYYEQYF
>-|TRBV27|TRBJ2-7|-
TGTGCCAGCAGTGACCGGGACTCTTCCTACGAGCAGTACTTC
CASSDRDSSYEQYF
>-|TRBV7-2|TRBJ2-7|-
TGTGCCAGCAGCACAGTGCATAGTTCCTACGAGCAGTACTTC
CASSTVHSSYEQYF
>-|TRBV10-3|TRBJ2-7|few
TGTGCCATCAGTGAGTCGACTCACTTTTCCTACGAGCAGTACTTC
CAISESTHFSYEQYF
>-|TRBV6-2/TRBV6-3|TRBJ2-5|few
TGTGCCAGCAGAGATGGGCCCCGAGAGACCCAGTACTTC
CASRDGPRETQYF
>-|TRBV19|TRBJ1-1|-
TGTGCCAGTACCCCGGCGGACAGAGACACTGAAGCTTTCTTT
CASTPADRDTEAFF
>TRBD1|TRBV29-1|TRBJ1-2|-
TGCAGCGCCTCCACGACCGGGACAGGAACCTATGGCTACACCTTC
CSASTTGTGTYGYTF
>TRBD1|TRBV25-1|TRBJ2-5|many
TGTGCCAGCAGTGAAGGACAGGGTGGAGAGACCCAGTACTTC
CASSEGQGGETQYF
>TRBD1|TRBV12-3/TRBV12-4|TRBJ2-3|few
TGTGTCAGCAGGAAGTACTCCGGGACAGGGGGCACAGATACGCAGTATTTT
CVSRKYSGTGGTDTQYF
>-|TRBV28|TRBJ2-7|once
TGTGCCAGCAGTCCCGGACAGACCGAGCAGTACTTC
CASSPGQTEQYF
>TRBD1|TRBV27|TRBJ1-5|few
TGTGCCAGCAGTTTAACCCCCGAGGACAGGCTTAGCAATCAGCCCCAGCATTTT
CASSLTPEDRLSNQPQHF
>-|TRBV12-3/TRBV12-4|TRBJ1-2|few
TGTGCCAGCGCTATAATGGCGGGGGGGATCTATGGCTACACCTTC
CASAIMAGGIYGYTF
>-|TRBV5-1|TRBJ2-1|-
TGCGCCAGCAGCCCGACGGGGGACCGACTGGATGAGCAGTTCTTC
CASSPTGDRLDEQFF
>TRBD1|TRBV29-1|TRBJ2-7|-
TGCAGCGTTGAAGATGGACAGGGTCCATCCTACGAGCAGTACTTC
CSVEDGQGPSYEQYF
>TRBD2|TRBV30|TRBJ2-1|-
TGTGCCTGGAGGGATAACAGCGGGGGTCAGTACTACGAGCAGTTCTTC
CAWRDNSGGQYYEQFF
>-|TRBV29-1|TRBJ2-5|many
TGCAGCGTTCGTCGAAGGGGGGCAGGGGAGACCCAGTACTTC
CSVRRRGAGETQYF
>-|TRBV5-1|TRBJ2-6|few
TGCGCCAGCAGCTTGGTCGGAGATTATACCTCTGGGGCCAACGTCCTGACTTTC
CASSLVGDYTSGANVLTF
>-|TRBV7-8|TRBJ1-1|-
TGTGCCAGCAGCCCCCGTCGAGTATTAGTACAGGAGCCCAGTGGCTCCGCGAACACTGAAGCTTTCTTT
CASSPRRVLVQEPSGSANTEAFF
>-|TRBV5-1|TRBJ2-7|few
TGCGCCAGCAGCTTGATGAGGCAAAGCTCCTACGAGCAGTACTTC
CASSLMRQSSYEQYF
>-|TRBV20-1|TRBJ2-1|-
TGCAGTGCTAGAGATCTGGGATATGAGCAGTTCTTC
CSARDLGYEQFF
>TRBD1|TRBV6-5|TRBJ2-3|many
TGTGCCAGCAGAGGGTCGACAGGGCTAACAGATACGCAGTATTTT
CASRGSTGLTDTQYF
>-|TRBV11-1|TRBJ2-5|-
TGTACCAGCAGCTCCCTCAGGGGGGGAGAGACCCAGTACTTC
CTSSSLRGGETQYF
>-|TRBV30|TRBJ2-5|many
TGTGCCTGGAGTGTCTCGGCAGGGGGGAAAGAGACCCAGTACTTC
CAWSVSAGGKETQYF
>-|TRBV7-2|TRBJ2-5|many
TGTGCCAGCCACAGGGTGCCTGCTGAGCAGTACTTC
CASHRVPAEQYF
>-|TRBV7-2|TRBJ1-1|few
TGTGCCAGCAGCTCCTGGAAAAACACTGAAGCTTTCTTT
CASSSWKNTEAFF
>-|TRBV20-1|TRBJ2-3|few
TGCAGTGCTAGAGACCGGGTGAGGACCTTCATACCTCCTAGCACAGATACGCAGTATTTT
CSARDRVRTFIPPSTDTQYF
>-|TRBV6-2/TRBV6-3|TRBJ1-1|-
TGTGCCAGCAGTTACGCATGGAACCTCATGAACACTGAAGCTTTCTTT
CASSYAWNLMNTEAFF
>TRBD2|TRBV12-3/TRBV12-4|TRBJ2-4|many
TGTGCCAGCAGTTTGACTAGCGGGGGGGCGGCCAAAAACATTCAGTACTTC
CASSLTSGGAAKNIQYF
>-|TRBV7-3|TRBJ2-5|many
TGTGCCAGCAGCCCCTGGAGACAAGAGACCCAGTACTTC
CASSPWRQETQYF
>-|TRBV5-1|TRBJ1-1|-
TGCGCCACCCAGGAACAGGCTTTGAACACTGAAGCTTTCTTT
CATQEQALNTEAFF
>-|TRBV5-1|TRBJ1-4|few
TGCGCCAGCAGCCCCCAGGGGATCAATGAAAAACTGTTTTTT
CASSPQGINEKLFF
>TRBD1|TRBV18|TRBJ2-3|few
TGTGCCAGCTCACCATCCGGGACAGGGGTCCAGGGCACAGATACGCAGTATTTT
CASSPSGTGVQGTDTQYF
>TRBD2|TRBV7-7|TRBJ2-5|-
TGCGCTAGCAGCTTACTACTAGCGGGGGGCCCTTTGGAGACCCAGTACTTC
CASSLLLAGGPLETQYF
>-|TRBV5-1|TRBJ2-5|many
TGCGCCAGCAGCTTTAAAGAGACCCAGTACTTC
CASSFKETQYF
>TRBD1|TRBV6-5|TRBJ2-7|many
TGTGCCAGCAGACACGACAGGGGCGCCCGTTTGTACGAGCAGTACTTC
CASRHDRGARLYEQYF
>-|TRBV3-1|TRBJ2-1|few
TGTGCCAGCAGCCAAGGTCTAAACAGGGTCGGGCAGTTCTTC
CASSQGLNRVGQFF
>-|TRBV7-9|TRBJ2-1|-
TGTGCCAGCAGCTTACGGGCCCACAATGAGCAGTTCTTC
CASSLRAHNEQFF
>TRBD2|TRBV28|TRBJ2-1|-
TGTGCCAGCAAGGGGGGCGGGGGGGCGTACAATGAGCAGTTCTTC
CASKGGGGAYNEQFF
>-|TRBV29-1|TRBJ2-7|many
TGCAGCGTTGAAGCAGGGAGCCTCGAGCAGTACTTC
CSVEAGSLEQYF
>TRBD2|TRBV4-1|TRBJ2-3|-
TGCGCCAGCAGCCAAGAGACGGCTAGCGGAAGCACAGATACGCAGTATTTT
CASSQETASGSTDTQYF
>TRBD2|TRBV3-1|TRBJ2-7|-
TGTGCCAGCAGCCAAGTCTCTAGCGGGGTTTCGTTCGAGCGGTACTTC
CASSQVSSGVSFERYF
>TRBD2|TRBV28|TRBJ2-3|-
TGTGCCAGCAGTTTCATCCGGGGGGGCACAGATACGCAGTATTTT
CASSFIRGGTDTQYF
>-|TRBV6-6|TRBJ1-5|-
TGTGCCAGCAGTTACACGGGGGACAACAATCAGCCCCAGCATTTT
CASSYTGDNNQPQHF
>-|TRBV7-2|TRBJ2-2|few
TGTGCCAGCACCAAACGGGCGACGAGGAACACCGGGGAGCTGTTTTTT
CASTKRATRNTGELFF
>TRBD1|TRBV20-1|TRBJ1-6|-
TGCAGTGCTCCGGGACAGTTGGGGTTTAATTCACCCCTCCACTTT
CSAPGQLGFNSPLHF
>-|TRBV28|TRBJ2-7|few
TGTGCCAGCAGTTTCGGGCATAGCTCCTACAATGAGCAGTACTTC
CASSFGHSSYNEQYF